This T cell receptor beta chain is drawn from a study of shared T cell receptors in the human thymus. Germline CDR1 is PRHDT and CDR2 is FYEKMQ (reference sequence). The CDR3 covers 20 residues. V was clipped by 0 bases and J by 2 bases, with 26 bases between them. Assay: immunoSEQ multiplex PCR; the TCRdb copy retains only in-frame clones and omits some. The sample lists some 660,000 clones, about 87% occurring once. These same records also appear under a second study, on human thymus T cells.

The J gene is TRBJ2-7, the V gene TRBV13; D is perhaps TRBD2 (7 bases). Sequencing was done on a sample of thymocytes. This sequence originates from a boy younger than two with a congenital heart defect. CDR3 region: CASSLGKQGIGLAETYEQYF. The CDR3 DNA sequence: TGTGCCAGCAGCTTAGGGAAACAGGGTATCGGGCTAGCGGAAACCTACGAGCAGTACTTC.